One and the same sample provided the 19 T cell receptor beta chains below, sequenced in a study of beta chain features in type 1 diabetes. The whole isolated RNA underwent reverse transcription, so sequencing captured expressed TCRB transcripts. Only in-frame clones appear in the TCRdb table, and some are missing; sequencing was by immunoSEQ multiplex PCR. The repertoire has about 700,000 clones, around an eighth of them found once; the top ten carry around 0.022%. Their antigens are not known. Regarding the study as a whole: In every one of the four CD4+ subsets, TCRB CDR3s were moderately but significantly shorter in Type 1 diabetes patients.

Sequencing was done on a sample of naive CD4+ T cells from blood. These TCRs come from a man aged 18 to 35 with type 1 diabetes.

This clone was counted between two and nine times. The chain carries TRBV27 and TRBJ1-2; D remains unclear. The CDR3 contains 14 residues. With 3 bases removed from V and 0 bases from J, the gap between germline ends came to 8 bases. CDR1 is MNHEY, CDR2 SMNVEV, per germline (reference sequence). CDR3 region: CASSLPSANYGYTF. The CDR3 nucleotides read TGTGCCAGCAGTTTGCCTTCAGCTAACTATGGCTACACCTTC.

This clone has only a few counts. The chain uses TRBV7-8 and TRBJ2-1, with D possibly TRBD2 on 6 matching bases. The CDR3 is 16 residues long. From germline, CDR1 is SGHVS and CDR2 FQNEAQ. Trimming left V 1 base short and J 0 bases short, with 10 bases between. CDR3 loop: CASSLGSGRSYNEQFF. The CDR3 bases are TGTGCCAGCAGCTTAGGTAGCGGTCGCTCCTACAATGAGCAGTTCTTC.

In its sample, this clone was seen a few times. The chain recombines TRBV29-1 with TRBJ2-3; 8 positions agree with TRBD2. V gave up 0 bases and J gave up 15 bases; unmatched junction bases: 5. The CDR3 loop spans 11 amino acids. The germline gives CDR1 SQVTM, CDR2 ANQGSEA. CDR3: CSVEDRLAGYF. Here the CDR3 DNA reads TGCAGCGTTGAAGATCGGCTAGCGGGCTATTTT.

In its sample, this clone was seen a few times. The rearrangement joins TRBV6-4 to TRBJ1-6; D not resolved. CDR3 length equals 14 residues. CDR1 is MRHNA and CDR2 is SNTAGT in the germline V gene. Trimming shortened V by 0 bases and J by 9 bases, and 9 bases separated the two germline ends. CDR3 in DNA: TGTGCCAGCAGTGACTCGAGCCAGTTTTCACCCCTCCACTTT. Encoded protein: CASSDSSQFSPLHF.

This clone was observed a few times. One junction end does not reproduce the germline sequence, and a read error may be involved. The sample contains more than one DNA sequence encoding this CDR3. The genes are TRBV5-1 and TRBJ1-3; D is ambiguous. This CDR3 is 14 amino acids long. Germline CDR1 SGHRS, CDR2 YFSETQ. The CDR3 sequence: CASSLGVSGNTIYF. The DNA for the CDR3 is TGCGCCAGCAGCTTGGGGGTCTCTGGGAACACCATATATTTT.

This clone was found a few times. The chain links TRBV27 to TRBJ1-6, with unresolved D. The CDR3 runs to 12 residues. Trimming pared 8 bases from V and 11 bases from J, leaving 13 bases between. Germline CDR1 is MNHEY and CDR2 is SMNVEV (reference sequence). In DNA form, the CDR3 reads TGTGCCAGCCGCCGGAGGGAGGCACCCCTCCACTTT. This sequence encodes CASRRREAPLHF.

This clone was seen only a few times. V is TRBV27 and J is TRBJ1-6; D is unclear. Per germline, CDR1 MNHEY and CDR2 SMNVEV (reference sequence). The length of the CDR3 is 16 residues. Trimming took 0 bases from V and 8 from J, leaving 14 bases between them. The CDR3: CASSLSPGSAYSPLHF. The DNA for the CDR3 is TGTGCCAGCAGTTTATCTCCCGGTTCGGCCTATTCACCCCTCCACTTT.

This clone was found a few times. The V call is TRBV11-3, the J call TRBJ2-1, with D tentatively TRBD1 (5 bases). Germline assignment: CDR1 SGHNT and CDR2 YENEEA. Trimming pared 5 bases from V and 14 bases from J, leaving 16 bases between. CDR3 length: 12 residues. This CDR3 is CASSPEAGSEFF. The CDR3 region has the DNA TGTGCCAGCAGCCCTGAAGCAGGGTCGGAGTTCTTC.

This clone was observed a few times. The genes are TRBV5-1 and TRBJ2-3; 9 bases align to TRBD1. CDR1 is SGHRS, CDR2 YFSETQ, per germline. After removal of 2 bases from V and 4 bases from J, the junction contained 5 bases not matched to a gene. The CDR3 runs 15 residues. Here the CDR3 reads CASSFRTGAADTQYF. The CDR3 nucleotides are TGCGCCAGCAGCTTCCGGACAGGGGCGGCAGATACGCAGTATTTT.

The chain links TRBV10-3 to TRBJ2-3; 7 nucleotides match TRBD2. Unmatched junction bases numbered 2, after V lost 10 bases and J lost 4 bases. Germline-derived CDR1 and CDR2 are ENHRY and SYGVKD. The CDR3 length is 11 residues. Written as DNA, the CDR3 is TGTGCCACCAGCGGGGCAGATACGCAGTATTTT. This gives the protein CATSGADTQYF.

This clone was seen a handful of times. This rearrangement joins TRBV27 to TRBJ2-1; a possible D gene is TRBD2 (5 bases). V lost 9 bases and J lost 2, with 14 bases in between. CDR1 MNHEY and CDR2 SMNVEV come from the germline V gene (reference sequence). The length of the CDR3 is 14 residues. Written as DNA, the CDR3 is TGTGCCAGTAGCCCCGGGGTTCCCTACAATGAGCAGTTCTTC. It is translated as CASSPGVPYNEQFF.

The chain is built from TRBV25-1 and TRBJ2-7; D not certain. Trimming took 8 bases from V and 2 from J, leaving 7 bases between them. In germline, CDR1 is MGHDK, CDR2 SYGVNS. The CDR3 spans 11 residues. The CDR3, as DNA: TGTGCCAGCGGTCGGGCCTACGAGCAGTACTTC. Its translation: CASGRAYEQYF.

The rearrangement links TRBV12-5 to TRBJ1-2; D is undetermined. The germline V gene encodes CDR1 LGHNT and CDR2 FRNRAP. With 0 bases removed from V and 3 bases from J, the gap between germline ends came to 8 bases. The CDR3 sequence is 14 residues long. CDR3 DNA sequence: TGTGCTAGTGGTTTGGTAGACGGCCACTATGGCTACACCTTC. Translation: CASGLVDGHYGYTF.

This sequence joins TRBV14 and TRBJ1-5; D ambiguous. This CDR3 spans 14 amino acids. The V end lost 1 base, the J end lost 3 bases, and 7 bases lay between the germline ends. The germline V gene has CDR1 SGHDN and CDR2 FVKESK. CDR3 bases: TGTGCCAGCAGCCAAGGCGGGCTCAATCAGCCCCAGCATTTT. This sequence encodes CASSQGGLNQPQHF. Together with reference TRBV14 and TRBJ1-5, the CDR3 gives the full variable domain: EAGVTQFPSHSVIEKGQTVTLRCDPISGHDNLYWYRRVMGKEIKFLLHFVKESKQDESGMPNNRFLAERTGGTYSTLKVQPAELEDSGVYFCASSQGGLNQPQHFGDGTRLSIL.

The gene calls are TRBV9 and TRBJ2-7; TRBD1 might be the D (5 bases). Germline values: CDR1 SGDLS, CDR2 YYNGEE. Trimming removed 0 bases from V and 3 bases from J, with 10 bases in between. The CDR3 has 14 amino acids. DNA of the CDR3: TGTGCCAGCAGCGTAGCTACAGGATACTACGAGCAGTACTTC. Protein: CASSVATGYYEQYF.

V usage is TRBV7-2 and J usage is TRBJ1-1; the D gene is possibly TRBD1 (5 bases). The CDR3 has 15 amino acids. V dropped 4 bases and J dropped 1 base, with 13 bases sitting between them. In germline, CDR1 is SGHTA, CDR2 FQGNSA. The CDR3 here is CASSSKGSGNTEAFF. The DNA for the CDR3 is TGTGCCAGCAGCTCGAAGGGGAGTGGGAACACTGAAGCTTTCTTT.

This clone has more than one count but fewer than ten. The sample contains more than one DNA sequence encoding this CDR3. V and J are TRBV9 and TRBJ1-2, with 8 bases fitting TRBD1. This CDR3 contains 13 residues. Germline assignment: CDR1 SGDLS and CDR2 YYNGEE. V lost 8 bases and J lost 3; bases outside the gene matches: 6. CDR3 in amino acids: CASSVDRDYGYTF. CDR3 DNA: TGTGCCAGTAGTGTGGACAGGGACTATGGCTACACCTTC. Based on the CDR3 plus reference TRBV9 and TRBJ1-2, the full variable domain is DSGVTQTPKHLITATGQRVTLRCSPRSGDLSVYWYQQSLDQGLQFLIQYYNGEERAKGNILERFSAQQFPDLHSELNLSSLELGDSALYFCASSVDRDYGYTFGSGTRLTVV.

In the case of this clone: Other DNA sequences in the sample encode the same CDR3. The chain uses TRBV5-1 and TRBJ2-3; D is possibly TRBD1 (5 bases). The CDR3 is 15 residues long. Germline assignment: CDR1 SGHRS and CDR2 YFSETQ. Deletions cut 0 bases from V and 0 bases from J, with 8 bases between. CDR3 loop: CASSLEPGSTDTQYF. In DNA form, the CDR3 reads TGCGCCAGCAGCTTGGAACCAGGGAGCACAGATACGCAGTATTTT.

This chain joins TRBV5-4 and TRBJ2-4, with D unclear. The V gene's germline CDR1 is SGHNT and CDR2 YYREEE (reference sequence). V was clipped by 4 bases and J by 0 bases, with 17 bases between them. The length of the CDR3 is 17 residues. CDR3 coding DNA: TGTGCCAGCAGCCCGGACCCCCTTGACCTAGCCAAAAACATTCAGTACTTC. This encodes CASSPDPLDLAKNIQYF.